These 23 T cell receptor beta chains came from one sample sequenced in a study of shared clonotypes between healthy human individuals. Generated by immunoSEQ multiplex PCR, the TCRdb table keeps only in-frame clones and is missing some. The table shows roughly 1 million clones, with about 75% occurring only once. Sample: memory CD4+ T cells sorted from blood. Subset described: CD45RA-negative fraction. The receptor set was obtained from a man aged 18 to 30 in good health.

This clone has more than one count but fewer than ten. J is TRBJ1-4 and V is TRBV2; D might be TRBD1 (6 bases). V was shortened by 5 bases and J by 6 bases, with 16 bases between the two germline ends. This CDR3 region has 15 residues. Germline loops: CDR1 SNHLY, CDR2 FYNNEI. This CDR3 reads CASSSGQLIYEKLFF. The CDR3 nucleotides read TGTGCCAGCAGTTCAGGACAGCTCATATATGAAAAACTGTTTTTT.

This chain uses TRBV6-1 with TRBJ1-5; 8 bases fit TRBD1. V lost 3 bases, J lost 0 bases, and 4 bases stayed unmatched. CDR1 and CDR2 from the germline V gene are MNHNS and SASEGT. There are 16 residues in the CDR3. This chain's CDR3 is CASSDVGQGSNQPQHF. DNA for the CDR3: TGTGCCAGCAGTGATGTAGGACAGGGTAGCAATCAGCCCCAGCATTTT.

The genes are TRBV5-8 and TRBJ1-5; no reliable D call. This CDR3 is built from 14 residues. Trimming took 4 bases from V and 3 from J, leaving 11 bases between them. Germline CDR1 SGHTS, CDR2 YDEGEE. The CDR3 DNA is TGTGCCAGCAGCGACGGACGGGTCAATCAGCCCCAGCATTTT. Its protein is CASSDGRVNQPQHF.

V usage is TRBV7-2 and J usage is TRBJ2-1; D is possibly TRBD2 (7 bases). CDR3 length: 16 residues. Deletions cut 5 bases from V and 3 bases from J, with 17 bases between. The germline CDR1 and CDR2 sequences are SGHTA and FQGNSA. The CDR3: CASSRGAGWDYNEQFF. The CDR3 bases are TGTGCCAGCAGCCGGGGGGCAGGATGGGACTACAATGAGCAGTTCTTC. The variable domain in full, completed from reference TRBV7-2 and TRBJ2-1, reads GAGVSQSPSNKVTEKGKDVELRCDPISGHTALYWYRQSLGQGLEFLIYFQGNSAPDKSGLPSDRFSAERTGGSVSTLTIQRTQQEDSAVYLCASSRGAGWDYNEQFFGPGTRLTVL.

The rearrangement links TRBV7-9 to TRBJ1-1, with D possibly TRBD1 on 6 matching bases. V lost 5 bases to trimming and J lost 0 bases, with 13 bases between them. The germline V gene has CDR1 SEHNR and CDR2 FQNEAQ (reference sequence). The length of the CDR3 is 15 residues. In nucleotides, the CDR3 is TGTGCCAGCAGCCCCCCCGGGACAATGAACACTGAAGCTTTCTTT. Its translation is CASSPPGTMNTEAFF.

V and J are TRBV5-1 and TRBJ2-3; D unclear. The V gene's germline CDR1 is SGHRS and CDR2 YFSETQ. The CDR3 length is 14 residues. The germline V and J ends were trimmed by 5 bases and 0 bases, with 10 bases remaining between them. CDR3 nucleotides: TGCGCCAGCAGAGGCTTTTCTAGCACAGATACGCAGTATTTT. It translates to CASRGFSSTDTQYF.

CDR3: CASSFRRGERGTDTQYF. The CDR3 bases are TGTGCCAGCAGCTTCAGGCGAGGAGAGCGGGGGACAGATACGCAGTATTTT. The V and J genes are TRBV7-9 and TRBJ2-3; 8 bases match TRBD2. From germline, CDR1 is SEHNR and CDR2 FQNEAQ (reference sequence). Trimming removed 3 bases from V and 3 bases from J; junction bases left unmatched: 11. CDR3 length: 17 residues.

This clone was observed a single time. This sequence joins TRBV7-9 and TRBJ2-2, with a possible D match to TRBD1 (6 bases). This CDR3 is 13 amino acids long. Germline V gene lookup returns CDR1 SEHNR and CDR2 FQNEAQ (reference sequence). Trimming took 4 bases from V and 7 from J, leaving 10 bases between them. DNA of the CDR3: TGTGCCAGCAGCTCCACAGGGTTCGGGGAGCTGTTTTTT. Translated, it gives CASSSTGFGELFF.

The gene calls are TRBV5-1 and TRBJ1-3; D is undetermined. Germline CDR1 SGHRS, CDR2 YFSETQ. The V gene lost 4 bases and the J gene lost 2 bases, with 7 bases spanning the gap. This CDR3 has 13 amino acids. Here the CDR3 DNA reads TGCGCCAGCAGCCCGCCCGCTGGAAACACCATATATTTT. Amino acids: CASSPPAGNTIYF.

A single count supports this clone. V gene TRBV7-8 combines with J gene TRBJ2-5; 8 positions match TRBD2. The last part of the DNA fits TRBJ2-7 better; the J call may be wrong. CDR1 is SGHVS and CDR2 is FQNEAQ in the germline V gene. The CDR3 has 15 amino acids. CDR3 in amino acids: CASSSQGGRTYEQYF. The CDR3 bases are TGTGCCAGCAGCTCCCAGGGCGGGAGGACCTACGAGCAGTACTTC.

This clone was recorded at least ten times. This chain connects TRBV18 to TRBJ2-5; D possibly corresponds to TRBD2 (6 bases). This CDR3 has 15 amino acids. Trimming pared 4 bases from V and 4 bases from J, leaving 16 bases between. Germline CDR1 is KGHSH and CDR2 is LQKENI. The CDR3 loop reads CASSRSPGGGETQYF. The CDR3 DNA is TGTGCCAGCTCACGGTCCCCCGGGGGAGGAGAGACCCAGTACTTC.

V and J are TRBV5-1 and TRBJ1-2; a weak D match, TRBD1 (6 bases). Trimming pared 0 bases from V and 5 bases from J, leaving 14 bases between. Per the germline V gene, CDR1 is SGHRS and CDR2 is YFSETQ. This CDR3 region has 15 residues. The CDR3 DNA sequence: TGCGCCAGCAGCTTGGAGATGGTTAGGGGGTATGGCTACACCTTC. Protein product: CASSLEMVRGYGYTF.

The chain carries TRBV6-6 and TRBJ1-1; D is uncertain. This CDR3 comprises 13 residues. V shed 5 bases and J shed 1 base, with 8 bases lying between them. Germline CDR1 is MNHNY and CDR2 is SVGAGI (reference sequence). The CDR3 DNA sequence: TGTGCCAGCAGTGCTATATGGAACACTGAAGCTTTCTTT. Amino acids: CASSAIWNTEAFF.

The chain combines TRBV6-1 with TRBJ2-7; 11 bases map to TRBD1. This CDR3 is built from 14 residues. V lost 6 bases to trimming and J lost 6 bases; unmatched junction nucleotides: 7. CDR1 is MNHNS, CDR2 SASEGT, per germline. As DNA, the CDR3 is TGTGCCAGCAGGACGGACAGGGGGCACGGCGAGCAGTACTTC. Amino acids: CASRTDRGHGEQYF.

V and J are TRBV18 and TRBJ1-5, with 7 bases matching TRBD1. This CDR3 is built from 14 residues. Losses at the gene ends were 4 bases for V and 4 bases for J; bases not matched to a gene: 4. Germline CDR1 is KGHSH and CDR2 is LQKENI. CDR3 coding DNA: TGTGCCAGCTCACTCGGGACAGTGAATCAGCCCCAGCATTTT. Protein product: CASSLGTVNQPQHF.

This clone showed up just a few times. V is TRBV27 and J is TRBJ2-7; 10 bases map to TRBD1. The CDR3 consists of 15 residues. V gave up 6 bases and J gave up 2 bases; unmatched junction bases: 7. Germline V gene sequence: CDR1 MNHEY, CDR2 SMNVEV (reference sequence). The CDR3 spells CASSSGQGGPYEQYF. CDR3 in DNA: TGTGCCAGCAGCTCCGGACAGGGGGGACCCTACGAGCAGTACTTC.

The J gene is TRBJ1-3, the V gene TRBV11-2; D gene uncertain. The CDR3 has 14 residues. V was cut by 6 bases and J by 4 bases, with 13 bases left in between. Germline V gene data show CDR1 as SGHAT and CDR2 as FQNNGV. The chain's CDR3 is CASRIPGKGNTIYF. The CDR3 DNA reads as TGTGCCAGCAGGATCCCGGGAAAGGGAAACACCATATATTTT.

This chain uses TRBV4-1 with TRBJ2-7; D is unresolved. Germline CDR1 and CDR2: MGHRA and YSYEKL. The CDR3 is made up of 15 amino acids. Deletions cut 0 bases from V and 2 bases from J, with 11 bases between. For the CDR3, the DNA is TGCGCCAGCAGCCAAGAAGGGCGTCCGGCCTACGAGCAGTACTTC. Amino acid sequence: CASSQEGRPAYEQYF.

V gene TRBV5-1 combines with J gene TRBJ1-4, with 9 bases lining up with TRBD1. Trimming cost V 6 bases and J 6 bases; bases outside gene matches: 15. In germline, CDR1 is SGHRS, CDR2 YFSETQ. This CDR3 spans 17 amino acids. The DNA of the CDR3 is TGCGCCAGCAAGGAGGGCCCCTCCCGGACAGGGGATGAAAAACTGTTTTTT. Amino acids: CASKEGPSRTGDEKLFF.

The chain couples TRBV5-1 to TRBJ2-5; D is ambiguous. This CDR3 contains 14 residues. Per the germline V gene, CDR1 is SGHRS and CDR2 is YFSETQ. Trimming stripped 2 bases from V and 4 bases from J, with 12 bases between. This chain's CDR3 is CASSFGPPPETQYF. The DNA of the CDR3 is TGCGCCAGCAGCTTTGGACCTCCCCCAGAGACCCAGTACTTC.

This chain joins TRBV6-5 and TRBJ1-1; TRBD1 matches at 7 bases. V dropped 5 bases and J dropped 5; count of bases not matched to a gene: 8. Germline V lookup: CDR1 MNHEY, CDR2 SVGAGI. This CDR3 comprises 14 residues. The CDR3 protein is CASSRGQLGTEAFF. For the CDR3, the DNA is TGTGCCAGCAGTCGGGGACAGCTCGGGACTGAAGCTTTCTTT.

The chain couples TRBV30 to TRBJ1-5; 8 bases line up with TRBD1. CDR1 is GTSNPN and CDR2 is SVGIG in the germline V gene (reference sequence). CDR3 length: 13 amino acids. After removal of 5 bases from V and 5 bases from J, the junction contained 5 bases not matched to a gene. The CDR3 coding sequence is TGTGCCTGGGGACAGGGACAAGATCAGCCCCAGCATTTT. Translating gives CAWGQGQDQPQHF.

The chain couples TRBV5-1 to TRBJ1-5, with unresolved D. The CDR3 is made up of 16 amino acids. Trimming removed 0 bases at V and 0 bases at J, with 10 bases between. Germline V gene sequence: CDR1 SGHRS, CDR2 YFSETQ. The CDR3 region is CASSLDGMNSNQPQHF. In nucleotides, the CDR3 is TGCGCCAGCAGCTTGGATGGGATGAATAGCAATCAGCCCCAGCATTTT.